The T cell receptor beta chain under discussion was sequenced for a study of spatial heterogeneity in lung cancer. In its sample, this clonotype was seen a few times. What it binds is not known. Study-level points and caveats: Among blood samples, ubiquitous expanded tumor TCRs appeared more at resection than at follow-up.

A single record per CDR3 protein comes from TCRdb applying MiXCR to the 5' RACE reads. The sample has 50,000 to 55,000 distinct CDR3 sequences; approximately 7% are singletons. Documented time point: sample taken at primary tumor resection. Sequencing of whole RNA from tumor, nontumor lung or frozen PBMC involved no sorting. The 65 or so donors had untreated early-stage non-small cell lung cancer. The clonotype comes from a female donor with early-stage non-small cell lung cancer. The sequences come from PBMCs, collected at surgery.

The CDR3 is CASRGAAYNEQFF. In DNA, the CDR3 is TGTGCCAGCAGGGGGGCGGCATACAATGAGCAGTTCTTC. The V call is TRBV12-3 or TRBV12-4, the J call TRBJ2-1, with TRBD1 as a possible D gene (6 bases). V dropped 6 bases and J dropped 4 bases, with 10 bases sitting between them. The CDR3 has 13 residues.